This entry lists 11 T cell receptor beta chains sequenced from one sample in a study of CD8 T cells in ankylosing spondylitis. TCRdb re-analysed the 5' RACE reads in MiXCR, keeping a single row per CDR3 protein. This table has roughly 280,000 distinct CDR3 sequences, approximately 20% appearing once. The sample consisted of blood, either unsorted or a sorted T cell fraction (not recorded which). These TCRs come from a male donor with ankylosing spondylitis or in good health (not recorded which).

The chain carries TRBV19 and TRBJ2-7; TRBD2 might be the D (6 bases). This CDR3 contains 15 residues. CDR1 and CDR2 (germline): LNHDA, SQIVND (reference sequence). V lost 3 bases to trimming and J lost 3 bases, with 15 bases between them. CDR3 sequence reads: CASSIAGREGYEQYV. CDR3 in DNA: TGTGCCAGTAGTATTGCAGGGCGGGAAGGCTACGAGCAGTACGTC.

CDR3: CASSRLAGGQETQYF. DNA for the CDR3: TGTGCCAGCAGCAGACTAGCGGGAGGGCAAGAGACCCAGTACTTC. The chain combines TRBV2 with TRBJ2-5; 14 nucleotides match TRBD2. V was clipped by 6 bases and J by 2 bases; unmatched bases: 2. CDR1 SNHLY and CDR2 FYNNEI come from the germline V gene. This CDR3 has 15 amino acids.

This clonotype was observed a handful of times. V and J are TRBV19 and TRBJ2-3; D gene ambiguous. The CDR3 consists of 11 residues. Germline assignment: CDR1 LNHDA and CDR2 SQIVND (reference sequence). V lost 8 bases, J lost 7 bases, and 10 bases lay in between. The CDR3 spells CASRWLNTQYF. The CDR3 DNA reads TGTGCCAGTCGGTGGTTGAATACGCAGTATTTT.

In the case of this clonotype: A read error is possible here, since a much larger clone lies one base away. CDR3 sequence (DNA): TGCAGTCCAGGACAGGGCTTCAACTCTGGCTACACCTTC. Encoded protein: CSPGQGFNSGYTF. The chain joins TRBV20-1 to TRBJ1-2; 8 nucleotides match TRBD1. From germline, CDR1 is DFQATT and CDR2 SNEGSKA (reference sequence). The CDR3 length is 13 residues.

The V gene is TRBV12-3 or TRBV12-4, the J gene TRBJ2-7, with a weak D call TRBD2 (7 bases). Trimming took off 5 bases at V and 2 bases at J, with 16 bases between the two ends. The CDR3 totals 15 residues. CDR3 sequence: CASSPKGGEPYEQYV. The CDR3 DNA sequence: TGTGCCAGCAGTCCCAAGGGGGGGGAGCCCTACGAGCAGTACGTC.

This clonotype occurred a few times. The chain joins TRBV28 to TRBJ1-5; D remains ambiguous. V lost 3 bases to trimming and J lost 6 bases, with 15 bases between them. The CDR3 spans 15 residues. The germline CDR1 and CDR2 sequences are MDHEN and SYDVKM. CDR3: CASSLEQILGQPQHF. The CDR3 DNA reads TGTGCCAGCAGTTTGGAACAGATTTTAGGTCAGCCCCAGCATTTT.

V and J are TRBV10-3 and TRBJ2-2; the D gene is possibly TRBD1 (5 bases). Trimming shortened V by 2 bases and J by 3 bases, and 10 bases separated the two germline ends. There are 15 residues in the CDR3. Per the germline V gene, CDR1 is ENHRY and CDR2 is SYGVKD. This chain's CDR3 is CAISEAGLDTGELFF. The CDR3 bases are TGTGCCATCAGTGAGGCAGGGTTGGACACCGGGGAGCTGTTTTTT.

This chain joins TRBV24-1 and TRBJ2-3, with D maybe TRBD2 (5 bases). V dropped 7 bases and J dropped 0 bases, with 13 bases sitting between them. Germline lookup yields CDR1 KGHDR and CDR2 SFDVKD. CDR3 size: 15 residues. As DNA, the CDR3 is TGTGCCACCAGGGGTTTCGGAGGAAGCACAGATACGCAGTATTTT. Protein sequence: CATRGFGGSTDTQYF.

The chain employs TRBV7-6 and TRBJ2-1, with D perhaps matching TRBD1 or TRBD2 (5 bases each). Germline V lookup: CDR1 SGHVS, CDR2 FNYEAQ. Trimming removed 5 bases from V and 2 bases from J, with 16 bases in between. CDR3 size: 16 residues. The CDR3 region is CASSLRDQVPYNEQFF. Written as DNA, the CDR3 is TGTGCCAGCAGCCTCCGGGACCAAGTGCCCTACAATGAGCAGTTCTTC.

The chain has TRBV29-1 and TRBJ2-5; no clear D. CDR3 size: 11 residues. The germline V gene encodes CDR1 SQVTM and CDR2 ANQGSEA. V was pared by 7 bases and J by 6 bases, with 12 bases between. This chain's CDR3 is CSGLKVQTQYF. For the CDR3, the DNA is TGCAGCGGCTTGAAAGTGCAGACCCAGTACTTC.

This chain uses TRBV5-1 with TRBJ2-2, with D hard to call. V was trimmed by 0 bases and J by 6 bases, leaving 9 bases between them. The V gene's germline CDR1 is SGHRS and CDR2 YFSETQ. CDR3 length equals 14 residues. The CDR3 loop reads CASSLAADAGELFF. The CDR3, as DNA: TGCGCCAGCAGCTTGGCCGCCGACGCCGGGGAGCTGTTTTTT.